This T cell receptor (beta chain) derives from a study of blood T cell repertoires in COVID-19. The overall study: Material from acute and convalescent COVID-19 was sourced from the United States, Italy and Spain. T cells, B-cell-depleted T cells, or PBMCs supplied cDNA or gDNA.

Libraries were prepared by immunoSEQ multiplex PCR; TCRdb keeps only in-frame clonotypes and omits some of them. The sample includes approximately 170,000 clones, less than 85% of them seen just once. The CDR3 loop spans 15 amino acids. CDR1 is SEHNR, CDR2 FQNEAQ, per germline (reference sequence). V was clipped by 1 base and J by 3 bases, with 13 bases between them. This chain links TRBV7-9 with TRBJ2-7; a possible D gene is TRBD1 (6 bases). The TCR sequence derives from a woman older than 75 with active or convalescent COVID-19. What was sequenced was peripheral blood. The CDR3 reads CASSLGDRSGYEQYF. In DNA, the CDR3 is TGTGCCAGCAGCTTAGGCGACAGGTCGGGCTACGAGCAGTACTTC.